The clone carrying this TCR beta chain has only a few counts. The CDR3 contains 13 residues. The V gene lost 5 bases and the J gene lost 4 bases, with 11 bases spanning the gap. Germline V lookup: CDR1 SEHNR, CDR2 FQNEAQ (reference sequence). 5'RACE primed at constant segments yielded TCR alpha and TCR beta cDNA libraries bearing sample barcodes and UMIs. TCRdb reanalysed the 5' RACE reads using MiXCR and keeps one entry per CDR3 protein. Here the sample spans about 170,000 distinct CDR3 sequences, roughly 13% being singletons. This specimen comes from a study of T-cell memory formation after mild COVID-19.

This chain uses TRBV7-9 with TRBJ1-2; D uncertain. The sample taken for sequencing was PBMCs or a T cell subset sorted from them (not recorded which). This receptor was obtained from a man aged 18-30 years who had mild COVID-19 (a few samples of this study predate the infection). Cell type and time point are not known. CDR3 region: CASSPRSGYGYTF. CDR3 DNA sequence: TGTGCCAGCAGCCCACGGTCGGGCTATGGCTACACCTTC.